The 20 T cell receptor beta chains given below trace back to one sample, sequenced in a study of PD-L1 blockade in urothelial cancer. The sample's time point: pretreatment peripheral blood. TCRdb's table, derived via immunoSEQ multiplex PCR, lists solely in-frame clones and lacks some. Of 70,000 to 75,000 clones listed, 65% to 85% are singletons. The input for sequencing was PBMCs, taken around atezolizumab (anti-PD-L1) treatment. The receptors stem from a woman aged 70 to 79 with urothelial cancer.

The rearrangement joins TRBV6-6 to TRBJ2-7; 9 nucleotides match TRBD1. J lost 3 bases, V lost 6 bases, and 6 bases had no gene match. Germline lookup yields CDR1 MNHNY and CDR2 SVGAGI (reference sequence). This CDR3 is 14 amino acids long. As DNA, the CDR3 is TGTGCCAGCAGAACGGGACAGGGCCACTACGAGCAGTACTTC. It translates to CASRTGQGHYEQYF.

This clone was counted once. The chain employs TRBV6-5 and TRBJ1-5; 8 bases fit TRBD1. The trim removed 5 bases at V and 3 bases at J, leaving 6 bases unmatched. Germline CDR1 MNHEY, CDR2 SVGAGI. The CDR3 contains 15 residues. For the CDR3, the DNA is TGTGCCAGCAGTAAGGGACAGGCCTACAATCAGCCCCAGCATTTT. Protein sequence: CASSKGQAYNQPQHF.

This chain connects TRBV11-2 to TRBJ2-5; TRBD1 might be the D (6 bases). The germline V gene has CDR1 SGHAT and CDR2 FQNNGV. V dropped 6 bases and J dropped 4 bases, with 15 bases sitting between them. This CDR3 comprises 14 residues. The CDR3 protein is CASSSNRASETQYF. The CDR3 coding sequence is TGTGCCAGCAGTTCGAACAGGGCATCAGAGACCCAGTACTTC.

The V call is TRBV5-6, the J call TRBJ2-1, with D perhaps matching TRBD2 (5 bases). The V end was cut by 3 bases, the J end by 3 bases, with 10 bases between. Per the germline V gene, CDR1 is SGHDT and CDR2 is YYEEEE. This CDR3 comprises 14 residues. Here the CDR3 reads CASSSGLLYNEQFF. Here the CDR3 DNA reads TGTGCCAGCAGCTCCGGACTCCTCTACAATGAGCAGTTCTTC.

The genes are TRBV28 and TRBJ1-2; D is perhaps TRBD1 (5 bases). V lost 5 bases and J lost 0, with 10 bases in between. The CDR3 has 14 residues. Germline CDR1 is MDHEN and CDR2 is SYDVKM. DNA for the CDR3: TGTGCCAGCAGTCCGGACACCTCTAACTATGGCTACACCTTC. Encoded protein: CASSPDTSNYGYTF.

The chain carries TRBV21-1 and TRBJ2-4; whether TRBD1, the table's D call, matches the DNA was not checked. TRBV21-1 corresponds to a pseudogene. The CDR3 has 16 amino acids. The CDR3 reads CASSERQGLAKNIQYF. The CDR3 DNA sequence: TGTGCCAGCAGCGAACGACAGGGGCTAGCCAAAAACATTCAGTACTTC.

A few counts support this clone. The chain carries TRBV5-8 and TRBJ1-5, with TRBD1 as a possible D gene (5 bases). The CDR3 contains 15 residues. Germline CDR1 SGHTS, CDR2 YDEGEE. The ends were cut back, 0 bases at V and 7 bases at J, with 14 bases in the middle. The CDR3 DNA is TGTGCCAGCAGCTTGGTAAGGGGAAGTGAGCAGCCCCAGCATTTT. Amino acid sequence: CASSLVRGSEQPQHF.

The rearrangement links TRBV7-2 to TRBJ2-1; D possibly corresponds to TRBD2 (6 bases). Germline loops: CDR1 SGHTA, CDR2 FQGNSA. This CDR3 region has 16 residues. Trimming took 4 bases from V and 7 from J, leaving 20 bases between them. Here the CDR3 DNA reads TGTGCCAGCAGCTCACGTGGAGGCGGGGTATTAAATGAGCAGTTCTTC. Its translation: CASSSRGGGVLNEQFF.

This clone was picked up one time. J is TRBJ1-1 and V is TRBV6-1; D gene uncertain. CDR1 and CDR2 from the germline V gene are MNHNS and SASEGT. V was cut by 3 bases and J by 3 bases, with 8 bases left in between. This CDR3 comprises 13 residues. The CDR3 nucleotides are TGTGCCAGCAGTGAGTTTGGAGACACTGAAGCTTTCTTT. Protein sequence: CASSEFGDTEAFF.

The V and J genes are TRBV27 and TRBJ2-6; the D gene is possibly TRBD1 (5 bases). Germline-derived CDR1 and CDR2 are MNHEY and SMNVEV (reference sequence). The V end lost 7 bases, the J end lost 0 bases, and 16 bases lay between the germline ends. This CDR3 region has 17 residues. The CDR3 sequence is CASTHSGAISGANVLTF. CDR3 DNA: TGTGCCAGCACCCACTCTGGGGCCATCTCTGGGGCCAACGTCCTGACTTTC.

This sequence joins TRBV7-9 and TRBJ2-7, with D possibly being TRBD1 (6 bases). Germline-derived CDR1 and CDR2 are SEHNR and FQNEAQ (reference sequence). This CDR3 contains 15 residues. Trimming left V 3 bases short and J 0 bases short, with 12 bases between. DNA for the CDR3: TGTGCCAGCAGCTTTGACAGGCCTAGCTCCTACGAGCAGTACTTC. Translated, it gives CASSFDRPSSYEQYF.

The chain recombines TRBV18 with TRBJ2-7; D perhaps matches TRBD2 (6 bases). The CDR3 loop spans 14 amino acids. V lost 6 bases and J lost 0, with 12 bases in between. CDR1 is KGHSH and CDR2 is LQKENI in the germline V gene. CDR3 DNA sequence: TGTGCCAGCTCTCAGAGGGAGGACTCCTACGAGCAGTACTTC. As protein: CASSQREDSYEQYF.

The chain employs TRBV18 and TRBJ2-7; TRBD2 matches 10 bases. This CDR3 is 15 amino acids long. Germline trimming cut 5 bases from V and 4 bases from J; bases unmatched to any gene: 8. Germline CDR1 is KGHSH and CDR2 is LQKENI. CDR3 sequence: CASSRSGRGRYEQYF. In DNA form, the CDR3 reads TGTGCCAGCTCAAGGAGCGGGAGGGGTCGATACGAGCAGTACTTC.

This chain connects TRBV11-2 to TRBJ1-2; the D gene is possibly TRBD1 (6 bases). Trimming removed 6 bases from V and 1 base from J, with 15 bases in between. The V gene's germline CDR1 is SGHAT and CDR2 FQNNGV. This CDR3 comprises 15 residues. For the CDR3, the DNA is TGTGCCAGCAGTCCCTTGGACAGAATTAACTATGGCTACACCTTC. Translating gives CASSPLDRINYGYTF.

The chain links TRBV2 to TRBJ1-4, with no clear D. Germline V lookup: CDR1 SNHLY, CDR2 FYNNEI. The ends were cut back, 4 bases at V and 3 bases at J, with 6 bases in the middle. This CDR3 spans 13 amino acids. The CDR3: CASSGTPNEKLFF. CDR3 sequence (DNA): TGTGCCAGCAGTGGAACACCTAATGAAAAACTGTTTTTT.

In this sample, this clone turned up a few times. V and J are TRBV7-2 and TRBJ2-5; 7 bases line up with TRBD2. CDR3 length: 17 amino acids. The V gene end was trimmed by 0 bases and the J gene end by 0 bases; junction bases not matched to a gene: 7. CDR1 is SGHTA, CDR2 FQGNSA, per germline. The CDR3 DNA is TGTGCCAGCAGCTTAGCGGTCGGCGGGGGAGACCAAGAGACCCAGTACTTC. It is translated as CASSLAVGGGDQETQYF. Variable domain in full (rest from reference TRBV7-2 and TRBJ2-5): GAGVSQSPSNKVTEKGKDVELRCDPISGHTALYWYRQSLGQGLEFLIYFQGNSAPDKSGLPSDRFSAERTGGSVSTLTIQRTQQEDSAVYLCASSLAVGGGDQETQYFGPGTRLLVL.

This clone was seen once. The chain uses TRBV18 and TRBJ1-1; the D gene is possibly TRBD1 (5 bases). This CDR3 contains 16 residues. V was trimmed by 3 bases and J by 1 base, leaving 15 bases between them. Germline CDR1 is KGHSH and CDR2 is LQKENI. In nucleotides, the CDR3 is TGTGCCAGCTCACCGTCACTCAGACAGTCGAACACTGAAGCTTTCTTT. It yields the protein CASSPSLRQSNTEAFF. The whole variable domain, filled in from reference TRBV18 and TRBJ1-1, reads NAGVMQNPRHLVRRRGQEARLRCSPMKGHSHVYWYRQLPEEGLKFMVYLQKENIIDESGMPKERFSAEFPKEGPSILRIQQVVRGDSAAYFCASSPSLRQSNTEAFFGQGTRLTVV.

The V gene is TRBV7-6, the J gene TRBJ2-1; a possible D gene is TRBD1 (5 bases). The CDR3 runs 14 residues. Germline V lookup: CDR1 SGHVS, CDR2 FNYEAQ. The V and J ends lost 5 bases and 9 bases respectively, with 17 bases between them. CDR3 sequence: CASSPYGTQGEQFF. The CDR3 DNA follows: TGTGCCAGCAGCCCATACGGAACTCAGGGTGAGCAGTTCTTC.

This chain connects TRBV5-1 to TRBJ2-3; D perhaps matches TRBD1 (6 bases). V was trimmed by 0 bases and J by 10 bases, leaving 24 bases between them. Looked up from germline, CDR1 is SGHRS and CDR2 is YFSETQ. This CDR3 comprises 17 residues. DNA for the CDR3: TGCGCCAGCAGCTTGGGGGGTCTGGACCAAGAGGGGGAAGCGCAGTATTTT. Translated: CASSLGGLDQEGEAQYF.

This chain connects TRBV6-6 to TRBJ1-5; 7 nucleotides match TRBD1. Trimming removed 6 bases from V and 7 bases from J; junction bases left unmatched: 6. Germline V gene sequence: CDR1 MNHNY, CDR2 SVGAGI (reference sequence). The CDR3 consists of 13 residues. The CDR3 DNA reads TGTGCCAGCAGCGACAGGGCTTGGCAGCCCCAGCATTTT. It codes for CASSDRAWQPQHF.